This T cell receptor (beta chain) derives from a study of radiotherapy plus CTLA-4 blockade in lung cancer (dated by TCRdb to between 2017 and 2018). Regarding the complete study: Objective responses were observed in 18% of enrolled patients, and disease control was achieved in 31%.

V is pared back by 5 bases and J by 5 bases, with 12 bases lying between the germline termini. The germline V gene encodes CDR1 SGHVS and CDR2 FNYEAQ. CDR3 length: 13 amino acids, cysteine to phenylalanine. Just CDR3 DNA is preserved here, 39 bases in frame from base 1. Libraries were made using the immunoSEQ multiplex PCR assay. Held by TCRdb, this immuneACCESS table contains in-frame sequences only and omits some clones. Under half of the omission traces to an unresolved V gene where checked; the cause of the rest is unknown. The sample table contains tens of thousands of clones; only one count was recorded for roughly 87% of them. The leading ten clones occupy 0.82% of the sample. The study tested focal radiation therapy combined with CTLA-4 blockade (ipilimumab) in patients with chemo-refractory metastatic non-small-cell lung cancer. About this clone itself: Its cognate antigen has yet to be identified. Base-call qualities are not available, and no considerably larger clone is one nucleotide away.

The full study reports these points: The strongest predictors of response, as reported, were early dynamic changes in blood T cell clones along with a rise in serum interferon-beta after radiation. TCR clones derived from tumors expanded in peripheral blood after treatment with radiotherapy and ipilimumab.

This TCR derives from a human donor with non-small cell lung cancer who had stable disease on radiotherapy plus ipilimumab. The input for sequencing was peripheral blood, taken from a patient treated with radiotherapy plus ipilimumab. Recombination linked TRBV7-6 to TRBJ2-5; perhaps TRBD2 is the D gene, with 7 bases matching. The DNA sequence is as follows: TGTGCCAGCAGCAAAAGGGGGGGCGAGACCCAGTACTTC. The translation is CASSKRGGETQYF. Supplemented by the reference TRBV7-6 and TRBJ2-5 proteins around the CDR3, the complete variable domain is GAGVSQSPRYKVTKRGQDVALRCDPISGHVSLYWYRQALGQGPEFLTYFNYEAQQDKSGLPNDRFSAERPEGSISTLTIQRTEQRDSAMYRCASSKRGGETQYFGPGTRLLVL.